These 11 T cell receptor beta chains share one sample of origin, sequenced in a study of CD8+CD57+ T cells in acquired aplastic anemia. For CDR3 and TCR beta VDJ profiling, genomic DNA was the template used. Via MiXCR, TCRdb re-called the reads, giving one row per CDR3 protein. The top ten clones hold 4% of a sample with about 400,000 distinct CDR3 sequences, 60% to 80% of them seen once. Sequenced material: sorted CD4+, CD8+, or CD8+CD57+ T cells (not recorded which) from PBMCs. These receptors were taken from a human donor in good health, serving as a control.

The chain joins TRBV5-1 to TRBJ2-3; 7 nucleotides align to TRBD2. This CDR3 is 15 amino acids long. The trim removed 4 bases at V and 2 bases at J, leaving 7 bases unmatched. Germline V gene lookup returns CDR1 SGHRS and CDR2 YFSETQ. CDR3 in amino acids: CASSRTAGVTDTQYF. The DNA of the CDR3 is TGCGCCAGCAGCCGCACGGCGGGGGTCACAGATACGCAGTATTTT.

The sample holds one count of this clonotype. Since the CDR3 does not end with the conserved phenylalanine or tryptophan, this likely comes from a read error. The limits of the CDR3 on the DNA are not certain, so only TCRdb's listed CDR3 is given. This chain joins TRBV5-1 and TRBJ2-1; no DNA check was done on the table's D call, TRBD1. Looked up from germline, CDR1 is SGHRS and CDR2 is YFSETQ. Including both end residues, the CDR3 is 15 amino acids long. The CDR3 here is CASSRDRGPYNEQLD.

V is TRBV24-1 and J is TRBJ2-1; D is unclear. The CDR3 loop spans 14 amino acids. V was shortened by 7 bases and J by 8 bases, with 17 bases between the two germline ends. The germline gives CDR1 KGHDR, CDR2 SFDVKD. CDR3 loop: CATSEPALGDEQFF. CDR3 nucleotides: TGTGCCACCAGCGAACCTGCTCTAGGCGATGAGCAGTTCTTC.

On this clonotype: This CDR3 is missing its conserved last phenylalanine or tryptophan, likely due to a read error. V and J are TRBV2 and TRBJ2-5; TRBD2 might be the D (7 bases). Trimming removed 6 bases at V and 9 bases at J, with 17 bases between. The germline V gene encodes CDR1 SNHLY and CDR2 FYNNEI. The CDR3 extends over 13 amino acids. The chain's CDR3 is CASSFFGGGSQYY. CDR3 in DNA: TGTGCCAGCAGCTTTTTCGGCGGGGGCTCCCAGTACTAC.

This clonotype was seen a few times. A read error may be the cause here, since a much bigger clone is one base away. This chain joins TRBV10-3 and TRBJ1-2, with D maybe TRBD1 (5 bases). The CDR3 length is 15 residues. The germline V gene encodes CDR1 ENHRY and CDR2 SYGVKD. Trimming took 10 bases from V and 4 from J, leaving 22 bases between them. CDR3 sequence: CASTSRGMGPYGYTF. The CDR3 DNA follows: TGTGCCAGCACCTCGAGAGGGATGGGGCCCTATGGCTACACCTTC.

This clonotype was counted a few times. The chain's CDR3 is CSVEDNGRPDTQYF. CDR3 DNA: TGCAGCGTTGAAGATAACGGGAGGCCAGATACGCAGTATTTT. This chain uses TRBV29-1 with TRBJ2-3; 7 nucleotides align to TRBD2. Germline V gene sequence: CDR1 SQVTM, CDR2 ANQGSEA. Germline trimming cut 0 bases from V and 4 bases from J; bases unmatched to any gene: 4. CDR3 length: 14 residues.

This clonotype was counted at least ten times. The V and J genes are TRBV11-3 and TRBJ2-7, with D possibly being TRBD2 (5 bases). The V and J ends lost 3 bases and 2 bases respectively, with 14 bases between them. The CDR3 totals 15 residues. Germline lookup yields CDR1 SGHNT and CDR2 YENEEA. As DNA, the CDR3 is TGTGCCAGCAGCTTGGATGGGCCGGGGACCTACGAGCAGTACTTC. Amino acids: CASSLDGPGTYEQYF. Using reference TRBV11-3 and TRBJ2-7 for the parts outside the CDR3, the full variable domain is EAGVVQSPRYKIIEKKQPVAFWCNPISGHNTLYWYLQNLGQGPELLIRYENEEAVDDSQLPKDRFSAERLKGVDSTLKIQPAELGDSAVYLCASSLDGPGTYEQYFGPGTRLTVT.

DNA of the CDR3: TGCAGTGCTAGAGAGTCGGGAAATTCACATACGCAGTATTTT. Protein product: CSARESGNSHTQYF. This sequence joins TRBV20-1 and TRBJ2-3; a possible D gene is TRBD2 (5 bases). The V gene lost 0 bases and the J gene lost 7 bases, with 14 bases spanning the gap. Germline-derived CDR1 and CDR2 are DFQATT and SNEGSKA (reference sequence). The CDR3 length is 14 residues.

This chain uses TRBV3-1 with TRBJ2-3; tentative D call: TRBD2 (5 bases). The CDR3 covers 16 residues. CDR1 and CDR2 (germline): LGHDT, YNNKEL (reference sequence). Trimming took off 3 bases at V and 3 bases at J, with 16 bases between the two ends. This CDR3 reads CASSHQSRVSTDTQYF. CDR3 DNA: TGTGCCAGCAGCCACCAATCGCGGGTTTCAACAGATACGCAGTATTTT.

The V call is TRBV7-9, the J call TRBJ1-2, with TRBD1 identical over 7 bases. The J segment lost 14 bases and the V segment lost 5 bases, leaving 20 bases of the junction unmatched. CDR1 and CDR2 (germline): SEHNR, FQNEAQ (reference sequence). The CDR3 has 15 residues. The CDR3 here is CASSPRDRRGGGGTF. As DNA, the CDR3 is TGTGCCAGCAGCCCCCGGGACAGACGGGGGGGTGGTGGGACCTTC.

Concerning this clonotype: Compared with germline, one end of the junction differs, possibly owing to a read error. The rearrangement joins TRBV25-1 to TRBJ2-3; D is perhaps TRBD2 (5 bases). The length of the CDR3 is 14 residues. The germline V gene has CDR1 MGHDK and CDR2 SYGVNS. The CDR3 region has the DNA TGTGCCAGCAGTGAGCGCCCACATCGGGATACGCAGAATTTT. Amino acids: CASSERPHRDTQNF.